A single sample gave rise to the 18 T cell receptor beta chains below, sequenced in a study of Graves' ophthalmopathy and Graves' hyperthyroidism. RNA transcripts served as template for amplifying TCR beta CDR3 sequences. In the first round, RT-PCR was carried out with HTBI primers, and a multiplex PCR formed the second round. One entry per CDR3 protein results from TCRdb running MiXCR on the multiplex PCR reads. This table holds about 740,000 distinct CDR3 sequences, about 44% found once. The specimen sequenced was peripheral blood. Receptor source: an adult man with Graves' ophthalmopathy.

This clonotype was counted a few times. The chain combines TRBV9 with TRBJ1-1; 7 bases align to TRBD1. The CDR3 contains 17 residues. V was clipped by 3 bases and J by 0 bases; unmatched bases: 11. Germline V gene data show CDR1 as SGDLS and CDR2 as YYNGEE. CDR3 residues: CASSARVGTAMNTEAFF. The CDR3 coding sequence is TGTGCCAGCAGCGCGCGAGTCGGGACAGCGATGAACACTGAAGCTTTCTTT.

J is TRBJ2-6 and V is TRBV29-1; no firm D call. The CDR3 extends over 12 amino acids. V lost 8 bases, J lost 0 bases, and 5 bases lay in between. In germline, CDR1 is SQVTM, CDR2 ANQGSEA. In DNA form, the CDR3 reads TGCAGCCGGGCCTCTGGGGCCAACGTCCTGACTTTC. Translation gives CSRASGANVLTF.

Remarks on this clonotype: The junction does not match germline at one end; this may be a read error. The rearrangement uses TRBV7-9 and TRBJ1-2, with D unresolved. There are 15 residues in the CDR3. Germline CDR1 is SEHNR and CDR2 is FQNEAQ (reference sequence). The chain's CDR3 is CASSQDLSANYDYTF. CDR3 DNA: TGCGCCAGCAGCCAAGACCTCTCAGCTAACTATGACTACACCTTC.

The chain employs TRBV7-2 and TRBJ2-5, with 10 positions matching TRBD1. Germline V gives CDR1 SGHTA, CDR2 FQGNSA. J gave up 5 bases and V 5 bases, and 5 bases lay outside the gene matches. There are 14 residues in the CDR3. CDR3 sequence (DNA): TGTGCCAGCAGCAAGACAGGGGGCGCTGAGACCCAGTACTTC. Translated: CASSKTGGAETQYF.

The V and J genes are TRBV24-1 and TRBJ1-5, with D perhaps TRBD1 (6 bases). V was clipped by 6 bases and J by 5 bases, with 19 bases between them. In germline, CDR1 is KGHDR, CDR2 SFDVKD. The CDR3 sequence is 16 residues long. The CDR3 DNA reads as TGTGCCACCAGTTACTCCACGGGGGGCGTCGATCAGCCCCAGCATTTT. Protein sequence: CATSYSTGGVDQPQHF.

This clonotype was counted only a few times. The CDR3 DNA is TGTGCCAGCAGCTTGCGCGGGGGAGGGGGATATGGCTACACCTTC. Its translation is CASSLRGGGGYGYTF. The rearrangement uses TRBV7-8 and TRBJ1-2; a weak D match, TRBD1 (6 bases). This CDR3 is built from 15 residues. Germline loops: CDR1 SGHVS, CDR2 FQNEAQ. With 3 bases removed from V and 5 bases from J, the gap between germline ends came to 16 bases.

The chain employs TRBV11-2 and TRBJ2-7; D is ambiguous. Germline CDR1 and CDR2: SGHAT and FQNNGV. The CDR3 runs to 15 residues. V lost 1 base and J 5 bases, leaving 15 bases between the germline ends. The CDR3 DNA reads TGTGCCAGCAGCTTAGCCAGGCAAAACATCCACGAGCAGTACTTC. Translated: CASSLARQNIHEQYF.

This clonotype was seen at least ten times. The J gene is TRBJ1-5, the V gene TRBV19, with 7 positions matching TRBD1. Germline V gene data show CDR1 as LNHDA and CDR2 as SQIVND (reference sequence). With 3 bases clipped from V and 5 bases from J, the junction kept 16 bases outside the gene matches. The CDR3 totals 18 residues. DNA of the CDR3: TGTGCCAGTAGTATTCCCCCATTTTTCGACAGGGCGGATCAGCCCCAGCATTTT. It specifies CASSIPPFFDRADQPQHF.

This chain uses TRBV2 with TRBJ2-5, with D possibly TRBD1 on 6 matching bases. Trimming removed 8 bases from V and 3 bases from J, with 13 bases in between. The CDR3 spans 13 residues. Germline assignment: CDR1 SNHLY and CDR2 FYNNEI. In nucleotides, the CDR3 is TGTGCCAGCGGCTCCAGACAGGAAGAGACCCAGTACTTC. Translation gives CASGSRQEETQYF.

This clonotype was seen more than once but under ten times. The gene calls are TRBV12-3 or TRBV12-4 and TRBJ1-4; D possibly corresponds to TRBD1 (6 bases). V lost 3 bases and J lost 6, with 11 bases in between. This CDR3 contains 14 residues. The CDR3 DNA sequence: TGTGCCAGCAGTTTTAGGGGGGGGTATGAAAAACTGTTTTTT. Residues: CASSFRGGYEKLFF.

V is TRBV29-1 and J is TRBJ2-2; D gene ambiguous. V was trimmed by 5 bases and J by 0 bases, leaving 10 bases between them. This CDR3 comprises 14 residues. In germline, CDR1 is SQVTM, CDR2 ANQGSEA. The CDR3 loop is CSVRQLTNTGELFF. As DNA, the CDR3 is TGCAGCGTTAGGCAACTAACGAACACCGGGGAGCTGTTTTTT.

This clonotype was found a few times. The gene calls are TRBV7-9 and TRBJ2-5; 8 positions match TRBD1. Trimming cost V 4 bases and J 5 bases; bases outside gene matches: 6. The CDR3 has 14 residues. In germline, CDR1 is SEHNR, CDR2 FQNEAQ (reference sequence). The CDR3 nucleotides read TGTGCCAGCAGCTCTGACAGGGGAAGGGAGACCCAGTACTTC. This translates into CASSSDRGRETQYF.

CDR3 nucleotide sequence: TGTGCCAGCTCACCTAACGGACAGGGCGAGACCCAGTACTTC. Protein: CASSPNGQGETQYF. The rearrangement joins TRBV2 to TRBJ2-5; 8 bases are a match to TRBD1. Germline V gene data show CDR1 as SNHLY and CDR2 as FYNNEI. Trimming at V came to 8 bases and at J to 5 bases, leaving 10 bases not matched to a gene. This CDR3 spans 14 amino acids.

This clonotype was seen a handful of times. V usage is TRBV14 and J usage is TRBJ2-7; 10 bases line up with TRBD2. Germline assignment: CDR1 SGHDN and CDR2 FVKESK. The CDR3 extends over 13 amino acids. Losses at the gene ends were 10 bases for V and 3 bases for J; bases not matched to a gene: 6. The DNA of the CDR3 is TGTGCCACCTCAGGGACTAGCGACTACGAGCAGTACTTC. Translation: CATSGTSDYEQYF.

In its sample, this clonotype was seen a few times. This chain links TRBV5-1 with TRBJ2-2; 7 bases map to TRBD2. The CDR3 loop spans 13 amino acids. V trimming: 3 bases; J trimming: 8 bases; junction bases outside the gene matches: 4. Germline lookup yields CDR1 SGHRS and CDR2 YFSETQ. CDR3 amino acids: CASSWTSPGELFF. CDR3 nucleotide sequence: TGCGCCAGCAGCTGGACTAGTCCGGGGGAGCTGTTTTTT.

The rearrangement uses TRBV29-1 and TRBJ2-3; TRBD2 matches at 10 bases. The germline gives CDR1 SQVTM, CDR2 ANQGSEA. V was pared by 7 bases and J by 2 bases, with 18 bases of the junction left unmatched. This CDR3 spans 18 amino acids. The CDR3 loop is CSAYLITVAGGNTDTQYF. The CDR3 DNA sequence: TGCAGCGCATATTTAATTACTGTAGCGGGGGGAAACACAGATACGCAGTATTTT.

There are a few counts of this clonotype. The chain has TRBV19 and TRBJ2-2; 10 bases fit TRBD2. With V trimmed by 4 bases and J by 4 bases, 3 bases remained unmatched. In germline, CDR1 is LNHDA, CDR2 SQIVND (reference sequence). The CDR3 loop spans 15 amino acids. CDR3 in amino acids: CASSNRLAGTGELFF. For the CDR3, the DNA is TGTGCCAGTAGTAACCGACTAGCGGGCACCGGGGAGCTGTTTTTT.

In this sample, this clonotype turned up many times. The rearrangement links TRBV9 to TRBJ2-7; no clear D. The CDR3 consists of 15 residues. The V end lost 2 bases, the J end lost 5 bases, and 17 bases lay between the germline ends. Per the germline V gene, CDR1 is SGDLS and CDR2 is YYNGEE. This CDR3 is CASSVDPQKVDEQYF. As DNA, the CDR3 is TGTGCCAGCAGCGTCGACCCACAGAAAGTTGACGAGCAGTACTTC.